This T cell receptor beta chain was profiled in a study of identical twins. Study results and limitations: Among beta out-of-frame sequences, excess sharing between twins appeared weaker. Out-of-frame alpha sequences shared by twins showed excess low generation probability. Without tracking the same donors, conclusions rested on cross-sectional statistical analysis. In zero-insertion analyses, partial confounding could arise from invariant MAIT and iNKT cells.

This clonotype has a count of ten or more. The antigen remains unidentified. The CDR3 runs to 15 residues. Trimming took 0 bases from V and 0 from J, leaving 9 bases between them. Germline V gives CDR1 SGHAT, CDR2 FQNNGV. In TCRdb, the 5' RACE reads were re-called with MiXCR into one record per CDR3 protein. The top ten hold more than 6.5% of the sample, which has 150,000 or so distinct CDR3 sequences, around 3.5% seen once. The V call is TRBV11-2, the J call TRBJ2-7, with D perhaps given as TRBD1 or TRBD2 (5 bases each). The receptor was isolated from a man between 18 and 35 years old in good health. The material sequenced was memory T cells sorted from blood. For the CDR3, the DNA is TGTGCCAGCAGCTTAGACGGGACCTACTCCTACGAGCAGTACTTC. This translates into CASSLDGTYSYEQYF.